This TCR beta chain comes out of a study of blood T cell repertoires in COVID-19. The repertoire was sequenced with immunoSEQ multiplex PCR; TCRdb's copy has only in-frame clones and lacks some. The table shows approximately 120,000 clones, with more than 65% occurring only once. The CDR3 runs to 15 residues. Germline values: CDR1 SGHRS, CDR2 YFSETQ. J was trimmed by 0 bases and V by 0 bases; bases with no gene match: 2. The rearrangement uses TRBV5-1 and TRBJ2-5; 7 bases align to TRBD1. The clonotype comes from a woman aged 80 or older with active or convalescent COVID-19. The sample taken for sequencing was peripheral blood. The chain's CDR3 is CASSLVGTDQETQYF. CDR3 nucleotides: TGCGCCAGCAGCTTGGTTGGGACAGACCAAGAGACCCAGTACTTC.